Sequencing of this TCR beta chain was carried out in a study of graft-versus-host responses after intestinal transplantation. Study background: All recipients got anti-thymocyte globulin induction, then tacrolimus and steroids for about 3 years.

As regards this clone: The target antigen is unknown.

Profiling relied on immunoSEQ multiplex PCR, and the TCRdb table lists in-frame clones only, not all of them. The sample consists of around 50,000 clones, approximately 88% of them appearing once. General study points: Analysis identified GvH clones in recipient marrow, with some appearing first in ileum or blood.

Germline trimming cut 3 bases from V and 5 bases from J; bases unmatched to any gene: 19. The germline V gene has CDR1 SGHRS and CDR2 YFSETQ. The CDR3 length is 19 residues. The chain joins TRBV5-1 to TRBJ2-1; 8 bases agree with TRBD2. The origin of this receptor is a human donor who was the organ donor for an intestinal transplant. The sample was unstimulated CD4+ T cells sorted from spleen or lymph node cells, taken before transplant. As DNA, the CDR3 is TGCGCCAGCAGCTCAAATGGTGGGGGCAGCGGGAGATTAAACAATGAGCAGTTCTTC. Protein sequence: CASSSNGGGSGRLNNEQFF.